The 17 T cell receptor beta chains reported below all come from one sample, sequenced in a study of CD8 T cells in ankylosing spondylitis. General observations from the study: It appeared that ankylosing spondylitis blood was characterized by a TCR beta motif of about eight highly homologous variants.

These receptors are not linked to any known antigen. TCRdb used MiXCR to reprocess the 5' RACE reads, holding one entry per CDR3 protein. The sample shows about 440,000 distinct CDR3 sequences, approximately 17% of them seen only once. The sample taken for sequencing was blood, either unsorted or a sorted T cell fraction (not recorded which). The receptor source for this set is a male donor with ankylosing spondylitis.

In its sample, this clonotype was seen a few times. The CDR3 is CASSQERRVPQYF. CDR3 bases: TGCGCCAGCAGCCAAGAGCGAAGGGTCCCTCAGTATTTT. The chain couples TRBV4-1 to TRBJ2-3; unclear D gene. The CDR3 loop spans 13 amino acids. Germline assignment: CDR1 MGHRA and CDR2 YSYEKL. V was cut by 0 bases and J by 12 bases, with 13 bases left in between.

This clonotype showed up just a few times. The chain carries TRBV5-1 and TRBJ1-4; D call uncertain. The CDR3 is 13 residues long. With 1 base removed from V and 8 bases from J, the gap between germline ends came to 9 bases. The V gene's germline CDR1 is SGHRS and CDR2 YFSETQ. CDR3 coding DNA: TGCGCCAGCAGCTTGTGGGGTGGCGAAAAACTGTTTTTT. This gives the protein CASSLWGGEKLFF.

This clonotype has only a few counts. The CDR3 is CSGGGGNNEQFF. The CDR3 DNA follows: TGCAGCGGGGGGGGCGGCAACAATGAGCAGTTCTTC. The chain uses TRBV29-1 and TRBJ2-1; possible D gene TRBD2, 7 bases. Per germline, CDR1 SQVTM and CDR2 ANQGSEA. The length of the CDR3 is 12 residues. V was trimmed by 7 bases and J by 5 bases, leaving 12 bases between them.

The chain couples TRBV5-4 to TRBJ2-7; 11 positions agree with TRBD2. Trimming took 0 bases from V and 3 from J; bases not matched to a gene: 8. CDR3 size: 17 residues. Germline V gene data show CDR1 as SGHNT and CDR2 as YYREEE (reference sequence). The DNA of the CDR3 is TGTGCCAGCAGCTTGGCGACTTTCGGGACTAGCGGCTACGAGCAGTACTTC. Translation gives CASSLATFGTSGYEQYF.

This clonotype was seen only a few times. The J gene is TRBJ2-3, the V gene TRBV12-3 or TRBV12-4; 7 bases match TRBD1. V gave up 1 base and J gave up 4 bases; unmatched junction bases: 5. CDR3 length: 15 residues. The CDR3 nucleotides are TGTGCCAGCAGTTTAGGTGACAGGGATCCAGATACGCAGTATTTT. It codes for CASSLGDRDPDTQYF.

In this sample, this clonotype turned up a few times. This chain joins TRBV19 and TRBJ2-7, with D maybe TRBD1 (5 bases). The CDR3 consists of 15 residues. Germline CDR1 is LNHDA and CDR2 is SQIVND (reference sequence). V shed 4 bases and J shed 0 bases, with 13 bases lying between them. The CDR3 protein is CASSRTGRSSYEQYF. The CDR3 bases are TGTGCCAGTAGTAGAACAGGAAGGTCCTCCTACGAGCAGTACTTC. Full variable domain (missing parts from reference TRBV19 and TRBJ2-7): DGGITQSPKYLFRKEGQNVTLSCEQNLNHDAMYWYRQDPGQGLRLIYYSQIVNDFQKGDIAEGYSVSREKKESFPLTVTSAQKNPTAFYLCASSRTGRSSYEQYFGPGTRLTVT.

As concerns this clonotype: The junction does not match germline at one end; this may be a read error. V gene TRBV12-3 or TRBV12-4 combines with J gene TRBJ2-3, with TRBD2 matching 8 bases. This CDR3 is built from 18 residues. As DNA, the CDR3 is TGTGCCCGCAGTTTATTAGGGGGTGGAAGCGGGAGTGCTCATACGCAGTATTTT. Amino acids: CARSLLGGGSGSAHTQYF.

The genes are TRBV20-1 and TRBJ2-7; 7 bases map to TRBD2. CDR1 and CDR2 (germline): DFQATT, SNEGSKA (reference sequence). The trim removed 8 bases at V and 3 bases at J, leaving 7 bases unmatched. This CDR3 is 12 amino acids long. CDR3 sequence (DNA): TGCAGTCCGTTGGGAGGGAACTACGAGCAGTACTTC. Amino acid sequence: CSPLGGNYEQYF.

The genes are TRBV6-6 and TRBJ1-1; D is uncertain. This CDR3 has 12 amino acids. Germline CDR1 reads MNHNY; CDR2 reads SVGAGI (reference sequence). Trimming pared 5 bases from V and 4 bases from J, leaving 8 bases between. CDR3 protein: CASSADRTEAFF. DNA for the CDR3: TGTGCCAGCAGTGCCGACCGCACTGAAGCTTTCTTT.

The chain links TRBV5-1 to TRBJ1-5; D remains ambiguous. With 0 bases removed from V and 5 bases from J, the gap between germline ends came to 9 bases. CDR3 length: 14 amino acids. The V gene's germline CDR1 is SGHRS and CDR2 YFSETQ. Here the CDR3 DNA reads TGCGCCAGCAGCTTGGTGGCGGGTGATCAGCCCCAGCATTTT. Its translation is CASSLVAGDQPQHF.

This clonotype was seen at least ten times. V is TRBV7-2 and J is TRBJ2-1; D is perhaps TRBD1 or TRBD2 (6 bases each). The CDR3 is 15 amino acids. V shed 6 bases and J shed 5 bases, with 17 bases lying between them. Germline V lookup: CDR1 SGHTA, CDR2 FQGNSA. CDR3 residues: CASRGWGAPDNEQFF. The DNA of the CDR3 is TGTGCCAGCAGGGGGTGGGGGGCACCCGACAATGAGCAGTTCTTC.

This clonotype was seen many times. This rearrangement joins TRBV12-3 or TRBV12-4 to TRBJ1-1; D call uncertain. This CDR3 has 14 amino acids. Trimming took 3 bases from V and 3 from J, leaving 11 bases between them. For the CDR3, the DNA is TGTGCCAGCAGTTTCGGACGCCCGGACACTGAAGCTTTCTTT. This translates into CASSFGRPDTEAFF.

This clonotype has more than one count but fewer than ten. This rearrangement joins TRBV5-1 to TRBJ1-1; unclear D gene. This CDR3 is 14 amino acids long. Germline assignment: CDR1 SGHRS and CDR2 YFSETQ. V shed 4 bases and J shed 1 base, with 11 bases lying between them. The CDR3 DNA follows: TGCGCCAGCAGCATAAGGAGGGCGAACACTGAAGCTTTCTTT. This gives the protein CASSIRRANTEAFF.

This clonotype was seen more than once but under ten times. This CDR3 reads CSAARPDRGLAGRNIQYF. The CDR3 DNA is TGCAGTGCTGCCCGACCGGACAGGGGTCTAGCGGGGAGGAACATTCAGTACTTC. This chain joins TRBV20-1 and TRBJ2-4; D is possibly TRBD1 or TRBD2 (9 bases each). Germline V lookup: CDR1 DFQATT, CDR2 SNEGSKA (reference sequence). Trimming took off 5 bases at V and 7 bases at J, with 30 bases between the two ends. The CDR3 contains 18 residues.

The chain is built from TRBV9 and TRBJ1-2, with TRBD1 as a possible D gene (6 bases). Trimming removed 3 bases from V and 7 bases from J, with 16 bases in between. This CDR3 region has 14 residues. Germline assignment: CDR1 SGDLS and CDR2 YYNGEE. CDR3 loop: CASSGGQARGGYTF. The CDR3 nucleotides are TGTGCCAGCAGCGGGGGGCAGGCCAGAGGTGGCTACACCTTC. The complete variable domain, with remaining parts taken from reference TRBV9 and TRBJ1-2, reads DSGVTQTPKHLITATGQRVTLRCSPRSGDLSVYWYQQSLDQGLQFLIQYYNGEERAKGNILERFSAQQFPDLHSELNLSSLELGDSALYFCASSGGQARGGYTFGSGTRLTVV.

V and J are TRBV6-1 and TRBJ2-2, with D perhaps being TRBD1 or TRBD2 (6 bases each). CDR1 and CDR2 (germline): MNHNS, SASEGT. V lost 6 bases and J 4 bases, leaving 15 bases between the germline ends. This CDR3 is built from 15 residues. CDR3 region: CASRLGGSVTGELFF. DNA of the CDR3: TGTGCCAGCAGATTGGGGGGCAGCGTCACCGGGGAGCTGTTTTTT.

This clonotype showed up just a few times. The genes are TRBV10-3 and TRBJ2-7; tentatively, D is TRBD1 (7 bases). The ends were cut back, 6 bases at V and 0 bases at J, with 12 bases in the middle. CDR1 and CDR2 (germline): ENHRY, SYGVKD. This CDR3 has 14 residues. Here the CDR3 DNA reads TGTGCCATCAGGCGGGACAGCAACTCCTACGAGCAGTACTTC. Translated: CAIRRDSNSYEQYF.